A single sample is the source of the 8 T cell receptor beta chains below, sequenced in a study of shared clonotypes between healthy human individuals. TCRdb's copy holds only in-frame clones and misses some; the assay was immunoSEQ multiplex PCR. The repertoire holds over 950,000 clones, approximately 77% seen once, with 0.85% to 1% in the top ten. The specimen sequenced was memory CD4+ T cells from PBMCs. Subset indicated: CD45RA-negative fraction. These receptors originate from a man aged 18-30 years in good health. Some clones in this sample may be carry-over from other donors' samples.

This clone was observed once. The V and J genes are TRBV11-2 and TRBJ1-4, with D possibly being TRBD1 (6 bases). This CDR3 spans 14 amino acids. V was trimmed by 5 bases and J by 5 bases, leaving 12 bases between them. CDR1 and CDR2 (germline): SGHAT, FQNNGV. The CDR3, as DNA: TGTGCCAGCAGCCTTACAGGGTTCAATGAAAAACTGTTTTTT. It specifies CASSLTGFNEKLFF.

The CDR3 loop reads CAFRQALNQPQHF. The DNA of the CDR3 is TGTGCCTTTAGACAGGCCTTAAATCAGCCCCAGCATTTT. The chain uses TRBV30 and TRBJ1-5; possible D gene TRBD1, 6 bases. Germline values: CDR1 GTSNPN, CDR2 SVGIG (reference sequence). With 7 bases removed from V and 4 bases from J, the gap between germline ends came to 14 bases. The CDR3 length is 13 residues.

This clone was seen only a few times. The V call is TRBV6-6, the J call TRBJ1-2, with 7 bases aligning to TRBD1. CDR3 length equals 11 residues. Germline V gene sequence: CDR1 MNHNY, CDR2 SVGAGI (reference sequence). V shed 4 bases and J 8 bases; nucleotides not matched to a gene: 1. CDR3 amino acids: CASSLQGGYTF. The CDR3 nucleotides read TGTGCCAGCAGTTTACAGGGGGGCTACACCTTC.

This clone appeared once. The chain carries TRBV5-1 and TRBJ1-1; D might be TRBD1 (6 bases). The CDR3 sequence is 14 residues long. CDR1 and CDR2 (germline): SGHRS, YFSETQ. V gave up 3 bases and J gave up 0 bases, with 9 bases separating them. The CDR3 DNA reads as TGCGCCAGCAGCTCTAACAGGGTGAACACTGAAGCTTTCTTT. Translated, it gives CASSSNRVNTEAFF.

The chain carries TRBV29-1 and TRBJ1-2; weak D call: TRBD1 (6 bases). V was cut by 7 bases and J by 4 bases, with 13 bases left in between. The CDR3 has 12 amino acids. The germline V gene has CDR1 SQVTM and CDR2 ANQGSEA. The CDR3 loop is CSATGRGYGYTF. The CDR3 region has the DNA TGCAGCGCGACAGGCAGGGGCTATGGCTACACCTTC.

The chain joins TRBV2 to TRBJ1-6; 9 bases are a match to TRBD1. Germline trimming cut 8 bases from V and 6 bases from J; bases unmatched to any gene: 2. Germline V gives CDR1 SNHLY, CDR2 FYNNEI. This CDR3 is 13 amino acids long. In DNA, the CDR3 is TGTGCCAGCTTGACAGGGGGTAATTCACCCCTCCACTTT. Translated, it gives CASLTGGNSPLHF.

The J gene is TRBJ1-4, the V gene TRBV2; weak D call: TRBD1 (5 bases). Germline lookup yields CDR1 SNHLY and CDR2 FYNNEI. This CDR3 is 17 amino acids long. V was cut by 1 base and J by 1 base, with 13 bases left in between. The CDR3 DNA sequence: TGTGCCAGCAGTGAAGGGGCCAGGGCCTTAACTAATGAAAAACTGTTTTTT. It specifies CASSEGARALTNEKLFF.

The chain has TRBV30 and TRBJ1-2; TRBD1 matches 7 bases. CDR3 size: 13 residues. The ends lost 7 bases at V and 1 base at J; junction bases unmatched: 6. CDR1 and CDR2 from the germline V gene are GTSNPN and SVGIG (reference sequence). The CDR3 bases are TGTGCCTCTGACAGGGTTGGTAACTATGGCTACACCTTC. Protein: CASDRVGNYGYTF.